The T cell receptor (beta chain) described here comes from a study of T cell changes during pregnancy in multiple sclerosis. Assay used: immunoSEQ multiplex PCR; TCRdb lists only in-frame clones, some missing. The profile shows 66,000 or so clones, around nine tenths of them singletons. Germline V gene sequence: CDR1 SGHDT, CDR2 YYEEEE. Germline trimming cut 4 bases from V and 8 bases from J; bases unmatched to any gene: 11. The CDR3 length is 16 residues. The J gene is TRBJ2-1, the V gene TRBV5-6, with 11 bases aligning to TRBD2. The material sequenced was CD8+ T cells from peripheral blood mononuclear cells, taken before pregnancy. The clonotype comes from a female donor with multiple sclerosis, enrolled in a pregnancy study. In DNA, the CDR3 is TGTGCCAGCAGCACCTCATACGGACTAGCGGGCGATGAGCAGTTCTTC. Protein sequence: CASSTSYGLAGDEQFF. The full variable domain, rest sourced from reference TRBV5-6 and TRBJ2-1, is DAGVTQSPTHLIKTRGQQVTLRCSPKSGHDTVSWYQQALGQGPQFIFQYYEEEERQRGNFPDRFSGHQFPNYSSELNVNALLLGDSALYLCASSTSYGLAGDEQFFGPGTRLTVL.